One sample yielded the 6 T cell receptor beta chains listed below, sequenced in a study of blood T cell repertoires in COVID-19. The data were produced by immunoSEQ multiplex PCR, yet TCRdb's version contains in-frame clones alone and is incomplete. The sample has more than 95,000 clones, around four fifths seen once. The material sequenced was peripheral blood. All receptors come from a man aged 30-40 years with acute or convalescent COVID-19.

This chain links TRBV7-2 with TRBJ1-2; tentative D call: TRBD1 (6 bases). Germline CDR1 and CDR2: SGHTA and FQGNSA. Trimming removed 1 base from V and 0 bases from J, with 9 bases in between. The CDR3 totals 15 residues. The DNA for the CDR3 is TGTGCCAGCAGCTTAGGACAGGCTTCTAACTATGGCTACACCTTC. Its protein is CASSLGQASNYGYTF.

Only a few counts were recorded for this clone. The genes are TRBV29-1 and TRBJ2-1, with 10 positions matching TRBD2. Germline V gene sequence: CDR1 SQVTM, CDR2 ANQGSEA. J was trimmed by 6 bases and V by 7 bases; bases with no gene match: 3. The CDR3 totals 12 residues. CDR3 loop: CSAKRGGNEQFF. In DNA form, the CDR3 reads TGCAGCGCAAAGCGGGGGGGCAATGAGCAGTTCTTC.

The chain is built from TRBV25-1 and TRBJ2-7; weak D call: TRBD1 (5 bases). Between the trimmed V and J ends, which lost 3 bases and 0 bases, there was a span of 9 bases. Germline V gene sequence: CDR1 MGHDK, CDR2 SYGVNS. The CDR3 consists of 14 residues. The CDR3 loop is CASSDDSSSYEQYF. Written as DNA, the CDR3 is TGTGCCAGCAGTGACGACAGCAGCTCCTACGAGCAGTACTTC.

The chain employs TRBV19 and TRBJ1-6, with D unclear. The germline V and J ends were trimmed by 0 bases and 9 bases, with 6 bases remaining between them. Germline V gives CDR1 LNHDA, CDR2 SQIVND (reference sequence). The CDR3 contains 13 residues. The CDR3 region is CASSIDPSSPLHF. DNA of the CDR3: TGTGCCAGTAGTATAGATCCCAGTTCACCCCTCCACTTT.

The gene calls are TRBV4-2 and TRBJ2-2; TRBD2 might be the D (7 bases). V shed 2 bases and J shed 2 bases, with 15 bases lying between them. This CDR3 comprises 17 residues. Looked up from germline, CDR1 is LGHNA and CDR2 is YNFKEQ. The CDR3 is CASSQSRAGANTGELFF. The CDR3 region has the DNA TGTGCCAGCAGCCAAAGTAGGGCGGGGGCCAACACCGGGGAGCTGTTTTTT.

V is TRBV5-3 and J is TRBJ1-1; D is uncertain. TRBV5-3 falls under the ORF class, with uncertain function. CDR3 length: 15 residues. The germline V and J ends were trimmed by 4 bases and 5 bases, with 18 bases remaining between them. CDR3 DNA sequence: TGTGCCAGAAGCCCGCCCGCGGGCGATGAGACTGAAGCTTTCTTT. Translated, it gives CARSPPAGDETEAFF.